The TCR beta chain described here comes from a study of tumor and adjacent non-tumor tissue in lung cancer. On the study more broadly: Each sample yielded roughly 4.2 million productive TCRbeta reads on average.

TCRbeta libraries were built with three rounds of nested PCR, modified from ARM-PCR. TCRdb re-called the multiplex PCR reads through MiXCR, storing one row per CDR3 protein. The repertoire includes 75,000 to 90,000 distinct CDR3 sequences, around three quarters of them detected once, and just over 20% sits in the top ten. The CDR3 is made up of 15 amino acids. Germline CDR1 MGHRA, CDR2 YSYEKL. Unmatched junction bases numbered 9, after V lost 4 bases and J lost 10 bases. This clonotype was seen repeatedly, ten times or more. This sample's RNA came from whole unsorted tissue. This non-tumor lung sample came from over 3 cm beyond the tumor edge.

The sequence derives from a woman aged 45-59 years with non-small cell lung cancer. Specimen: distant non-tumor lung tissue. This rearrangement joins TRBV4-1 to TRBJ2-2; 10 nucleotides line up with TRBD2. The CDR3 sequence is CASSRRTSGDLELFF. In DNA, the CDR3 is TGCGCCAGCAGCCGCCGGACTAGCGGAGATCTGGAGCTGTTTTTT.